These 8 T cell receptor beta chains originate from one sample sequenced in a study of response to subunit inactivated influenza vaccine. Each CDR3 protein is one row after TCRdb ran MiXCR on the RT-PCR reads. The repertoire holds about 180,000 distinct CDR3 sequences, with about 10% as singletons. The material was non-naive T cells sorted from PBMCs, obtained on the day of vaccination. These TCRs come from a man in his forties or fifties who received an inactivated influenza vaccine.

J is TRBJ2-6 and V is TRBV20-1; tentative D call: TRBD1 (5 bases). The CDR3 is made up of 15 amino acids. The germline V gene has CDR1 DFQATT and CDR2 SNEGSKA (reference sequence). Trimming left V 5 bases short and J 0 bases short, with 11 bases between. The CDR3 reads CSAPLGHSGANVLTF. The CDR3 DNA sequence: TGCAGTGCTCCGCTCGGACACTCTGGGGCCAACGTCCTGACTTTC.

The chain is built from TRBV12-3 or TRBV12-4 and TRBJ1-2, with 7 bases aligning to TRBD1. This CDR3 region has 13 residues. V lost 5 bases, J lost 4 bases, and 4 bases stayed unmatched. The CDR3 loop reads CASSHRGGYGYTF. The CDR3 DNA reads TGTGCCAGCAGTCACAGGGGAGGCTATGGCTACACCTTC.

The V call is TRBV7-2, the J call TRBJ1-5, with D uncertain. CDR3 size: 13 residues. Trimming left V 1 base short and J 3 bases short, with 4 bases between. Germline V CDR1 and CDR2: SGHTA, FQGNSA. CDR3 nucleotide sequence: TGTGCCAGCAGCTTAGTGACCAATCAGCCCCAGCATTTT. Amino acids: CASSLVTNQPQHF.

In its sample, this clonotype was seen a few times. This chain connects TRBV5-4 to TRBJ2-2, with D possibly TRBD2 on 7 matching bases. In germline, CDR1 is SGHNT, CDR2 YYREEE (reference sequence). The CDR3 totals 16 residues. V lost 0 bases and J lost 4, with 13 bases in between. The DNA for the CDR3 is TGTGCCAGCAGCTTGGACCCGGGGGGCTCCACCGGGGAGCTGTTTTTT. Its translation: CASSLDPGGSTGELFF.

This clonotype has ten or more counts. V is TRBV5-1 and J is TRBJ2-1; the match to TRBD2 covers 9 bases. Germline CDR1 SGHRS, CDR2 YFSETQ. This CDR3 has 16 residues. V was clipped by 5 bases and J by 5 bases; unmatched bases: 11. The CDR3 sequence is CASRPPGLAYDNEQFF. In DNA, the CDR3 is TGCGCCAGCAGACCACCCGGACTAGCGTACGACAATGAGCAGTTCTTC.

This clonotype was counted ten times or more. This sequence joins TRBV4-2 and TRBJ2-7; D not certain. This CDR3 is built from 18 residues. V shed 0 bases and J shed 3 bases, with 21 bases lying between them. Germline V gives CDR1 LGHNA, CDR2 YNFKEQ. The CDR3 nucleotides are TGTGCCAGCAGCCAAGACCCGACCATTCCAGCGCCATACTACGAGCAGTACTTC. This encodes CASSQDPTIPAPYYEQYF.

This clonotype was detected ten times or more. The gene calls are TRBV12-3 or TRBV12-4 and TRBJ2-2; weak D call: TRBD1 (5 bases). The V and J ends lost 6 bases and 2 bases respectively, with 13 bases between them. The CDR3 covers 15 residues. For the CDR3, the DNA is TGTGCCAGCAGCGTCGGCAGGACAAACACCGGGGAGCTGTTTTTT. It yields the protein CASSVGRTNTGELFF.

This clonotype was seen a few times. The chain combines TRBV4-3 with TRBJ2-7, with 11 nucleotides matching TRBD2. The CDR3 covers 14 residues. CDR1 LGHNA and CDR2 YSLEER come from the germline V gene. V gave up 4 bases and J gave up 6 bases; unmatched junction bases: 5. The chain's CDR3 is CASSLAGGHSEQYF. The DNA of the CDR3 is TGCGCCAGCAGCCTAGCGGGAGGGCATAGCGAGCAGTACTTC.